This T cell receptor (beta chain) emerged from a study of T cell responses to AZD1222 COVID-19 vaccine. Study observations and caveats: There were vaccine-associated CD4 TCRs across spike, dominant at 160-218 and 743-854. Reportedly, close to half of spike-specific TCRs are directed against unmutated variant regions. The study found Spike-specific TCR breadth and depth rose after two AZD1222 doses.

Analyses pooled second doses at about 4 or about 12 weeks. Libraries were prepared by immunoSEQ multiplex PCR; TCRdb keeps only in-frame clonotypes and omits some of them. The sample yields 90,000 to 120,000 clones, about 90% seen once. V was pared by 6 bases and J by 3 bases, with 7 bases of the junction left unmatched. CDR1 and CDR2 from the germline V gene are MDHEN and SYDVKM. This CDR3 spans 15 amino acids. Concerning this clone: Its antigen is still unknown.

This TCR derives from an adult who received the AZD1222 COVID-19 vaccine. V gene TRBV28 combines with J gene TRBJ2-1; TRBD1 matches at 8 bases. The input for sequencing was peripheral blood, taken 28 days after the second AZD1222 dose. CDR3 region: CASRNRGDHYNEQFF. CDR3 in DNA: TGTGCCAGCAGGAACAGGGGGGACCACTACAATGAGCAGTTCTTC.